Presented here are 20 T cell receptor beta chains from one specimen sequenced in a study of human T cells and chemical hapten exposure (dated by TCRdb to about 2021). According to the study, the label for this sample's time point signals: pre-sensitization, week 0. The treatment or condition label here, explained by the study, means: therapeutic diphenylcyclopropenone sensitization with weekly scalp DPC. Total RNA was isolated from unfractionated whole blood collected in Tempus Blood RNA tubes. Library creation used RACE. Sequenced on a NextSeq 500. TCRdb ran its own pipeline on the public reads, namely fastp trimming at Q25 and MiXCR clone calling, and kept in-frame beta chains. A single entry per CDR3 protein holds the most common genes and DNA from its merged rows. The sample table records about 55,000 distinct CDR3 sequences; about 9.6% of these occur just once. Of the sample, 9.5% to 10% falls within the top ten clones.

Sequencing used whole blood, obtained in connection with sensitization to the hapten diphenylcyclopropenone (DPC). All receptors come from a woman aged 25 to 39 with alopecia areata. Some clones in this sample may be carry-over from other donors' samples.

The chain has TRBV3-1 and TRBJ2-3; no firm D call. Germline assignment: CDR1 LGHDT and CDR2 YNNKEL (reference sequence). This CDR3 is built from 12 residues. V lost 1 base to trimming and J lost 4 bases, with 3 bases between them. The CDR3 protein is CASSQGADTQYF. DNA for the CDR3: TGTGCCAGCAGCCAAGGCGCAGATACGCAGTATTTT.

This clonotype was observed a handful of times. The genes are TRBV19 and TRBJ1-5; D perhaps matches TRBD1 (5 bases). Deletions cut 3 bases from V and 4 bases from J, with 10 bases between. CDR3 length: 14 residues. Germline assignment: CDR1 LNHDA and CDR2 SQIVND (reference sequence). CDR3 in DNA: TGTGCCAGTAGTATTCTCAGGGATAATCAGCCCCAGCATTTT. Residues: CASSILRDNQPQHF.

This clonotype was counted many times. V and J are TRBV29-1 and TRBJ1-1; D gene uncertain. Germline CDR1 and CDR2: SQVTM and ANQGSEA. This CDR3 contains 10 residues. Trimming removed 4 bases at V and 6 bases at J, with 6 bases between. Here the CDR3 DNA reads TGCAGCGTTGGAAATGCTGAAGCTTTCTTT. The encoded protein is CSVGNAEAFF.

This clonotype was seen a few times. The chain combines TRBV7-2 with TRBJ1-2; TRBD1 might be the D (5 bases). V dropped 5 bases and J dropped 2 bases, with 12 bases sitting between them. The CDR3 has 14 residues. CDR1 is SGHTA and CDR2 is FQGNSA in the germline V gene. The CDR3 DNA sequence: TGTGCCAGCAGCCGACAGCGAACCAACTATGGCTACACCTTC. Protein product: CASSRQRTNYGYTF.

This clonotype appeared a few times. The V gene is TRBV6-4, the J gene TRBJ2-3; the D is unclear. V lost 2 bases and J lost 0, with 9 bases in between. This CDR3 region has 15 residues. The germline CDR1 and CDR2 sequences are MRHNA and SNTAGT. CDR3 in DNA: TGTGCCAGCAGTGACGGGGTTGCTAGCACAGATACGCAGTATTTT. This gives the protein CASSDGVASTDTQYF.

The genes are TRBV28 and TRBJ1-5; TRBD1 might be the D (6 bases). In germline, CDR1 is MDHEN, CDR2 SYDVKM. The CDR3 sequence is 14 residues long. V gave up 6 bases and J gave up 7 bases, with 16 bases separating them. The CDR3 here is CASSSTGSSQPQHF. The CDR3, as DNA: TGTGCCAGCAGCTCAACAGGGTCATCGCAGCCCCAGCATTTT.

This chain uses TRBV20-1 with TRBJ2-2, with TRBD2 as a possible D gene (6 bases). Between the trimmed V and J ends, which lost 0 bases and 4 bases, there was a span of 12 bases. This CDR3 contains 15 residues. The germline gives CDR1 DFQATT, CDR2 SNEGSKA (reference sequence). CDR3 region: CSARDLARSTGELFF. The DNA for the CDR3 is TGCAGTGCTAGAGATCTAGCGAGGAGCACCGGGGAGCTGTTTTTT.

In nucleotides, the CDR3 is TGCGCCAGTCGTCGGGACAGGGGGCTTTTGGAGGCTGGAAACACCATATATTTT. This translates into CASRRDRGLLEAGNTIYF. The chain joins TRBV4-1 to TRBJ1-3, with TRBD1 identical over 12 bases. Losses at the gene ends were 9 bases for V and 2 bases for J; bases not matched to a gene: 14. Germline assignment: CDR1 MGHRA and CDR2 YSYEKL. The CDR3 sequence is 18 residues long.

As concerns this clonotype: A junction boundary mismatches the germline segment, possibly from a read error. V usage is TRBV7-2 and J usage is TRBJ2-6, with 7 bases fitting TRBD1. This CDR3 is 15 amino acids long. CDR1 is SGHTA, CDR2 FQGNSA, per germline. CDR3 residues: CASSMTGSGASVLTF. CDR3 DNA: TGTGCCAGCAGCATGACAGGGTCTGGGGCCAGCGTCCTGACTTTC.

The sample holds a few counts of this clonotype. The genes are TRBV7-6 and TRBJ2-5; D may be TRBD2 (6 bases). The V and J ends lost 5 bases and 4 bases respectively, with 29 bases between them. The CDR3 runs 19 residues. CDR1 and CDR2 from the germline V gene are SGHVS and FNYEAQ. The CDR3 region is CASSLGSSELVRSRETQYF. In nucleotides, the CDR3 is TGTGCCAGCAGCCTGGGTTCTAGCGAGTTGGTTAGGTCTCGAGAGACCCAGTACTTC.

The chain links TRBV2 to TRBJ2-3, with unresolved D. The germline CDR1 and CDR2 sequences are SNHLY and FYNNEI. V shed 0 bases and J shed 4 bases, with 5 bases lying between them. The CDR3 is made up of 13 amino acids. DNA for the CDR3: TGTGCCAGCAGTGAAGCTCTGCCAGATACGCAGTATTTT. Translating it yields CASSEALPDTQYF.

This clonotype was observed a few times. The gene calls are TRBV6-2 or TRBV6-3 and TRBJ2-5, with D perhaps TRBD1 (5 bases). V shed 5 bases and J shed 5 bases, with 9 bases lying between them. The CDR3 sequence is 12 residues long. Looked up from germline, CDR1 is MNHEY and CDR2 is SVGEGT. The CDR3 loop reads CASSRGRETQYF. DNA for the CDR3: TGTGCCAGCAGTAGGGGTCGGGAGACCCAGTACTTC.

This clonotype has only a few counts. The V call is TRBV20-1, the J call TRBJ1-5; TRBD1 matches at 8 bases. The CDR3 has 13 amino acids. CDR1 is DFQATT and CDR2 is SNEGSKA in the germline V gene (reference sequence). V trimming: 0 bases; J trimming: 6 bases; junction bases outside the gene matches: 1. CDR3 nucleotide sequence: TGCAGTGCTAGAGATGGACAGGGTCAGCCCCAGCATTTT. Residues: CSARDGQGQPQHF.

This clonotype was detected many times. The rearrangement joins TRBV14 to TRBJ1-1; D is unresolved. Looked up from germline, CDR1 is SGHDN and CDR2 is FVKESK. V shed 0 bases and J shed 4 bases, with 6 bases lying between them. The CDR3 covers 13 residues. In nucleotides, the CDR3 is TGTGCCAGCAGCCAAGATTGGGGCACTGAAGCTTTCTTT. Its translation is CASSQDWGTEAFF.

The chain uses TRBV18 and TRBJ2-7; TRBD2 aligns across 9 bases. The CDR3 consists of 15 residues. The germline CDR1 and CDR2 sequences are KGHSH and LQKENI. J lost 3 bases, V lost 4 bases, and 7 bases had no gene match. In nucleotides, the CDR3 is TGTGCCAGCTCACTCAGCGGGGGGACGAACTACGAGCAGTACTTC. As protein: CASSLSGGTNYEQYF.

The chain couples TRBV28 to TRBJ2-7, with D possibly being TRBD1 (6 bases). Trimming took 6 bases from V and 9 from J, leaving 15 bases between them. This CDR3 is built from 12 residues. CDR1 is MDHEN and CDR2 is SYDVKM in the germline V gene. This chain's CDR3 is CASSLLQGRQYF. The CDR3 nucleotides are TGTGCCAGCAGCCTCCTACAGGGCAGGCAGTACTTC.

This clonotype turned up a few times. The chain is built from TRBV18 and TRBJ1-5; perhaps TRBD1 as D (5 bases). CDR3 length equals 13 residues. The V and J ends lost 5 bases and 5 bases respectively, with 10 bases between them. The germline V gene encodes CDR1 KGHSH and CDR2 LQKENI. For the CDR3, the DNA is TGTGCCAGCTCAGGGGACGCAGATCAGCCCCAGCATTTT. Protein: CASSGDADQPQHF. The full variable domain, completed using reference TRBV18 and TRBJ1-5, is NAGVMQNPRHLVRRRGQEARLRCSPMKGHSHVYWYRQLPEEGLKFMVYLQKENIIDESGMPKERFSAEFPKEGPSILRIQQVVRGDSAAYFCASSGDADQPQHFGDGTRLSIL.

This chain joins TRBV28 and TRBJ2-1; D is possibly TRBD2 (6 bases). Trimming took 4 bases from V and 15 from J, leaving 13 bases between them. The V gene's germline CDR1 is MDHEN and CDR2 SYDVKM. This CDR3 comprises 11 residues. CDR3: CASSSGLRSFF. The DNA of the CDR3 is TGTGCCAGCAGTTCGGGACTCAGGTCGTTCTTC.

As regards this clonotype: Germline is not matched at one junction end, which may reflect a read error. This chain links TRBV7-2 with TRBJ1-2; TRBD1 aligns across 7 bases. The CDR3 has 13 amino acids. Germline CDR1 and CDR2: SGHTA and FQGNSA. CDR3 protein: CASSNRGPYGDTF. The CDR3 coding sequence is TGTGCCAGCAGCAACAGGGGACCCTATGGCGACACCTTC.

This clonotype was detected a few times. This chain uses TRBV7-2 with TRBJ1-1; D remains ambiguous. This CDR3 spans 15 amino acids. Trimming removed 3 bases at V and 1 base at J, with 12 bases between. Germline V gene lookup returns CDR1 SGHTA and CDR2 FQGNSA. As DNA, the CDR3 is TGTGCCAGCAGCTTTCGTTTGGGAGGGAACACTGAAGCTTTCTTT. Amino acids: CASSFRLGGNTEAFF. Drawing the rest from reference TRBV7-2 and TRBJ1-1, the complete variable domain is GAGVSQSPSNKVTEKGKDVELRCDPISGHTALYWYRQSLGQGLEFLIYFQGNSAPDKSGLPSDRFSAERTGGSVSTLTIQRTQQEDSAVYLCASSFRLGGNTEAFFGQGTRLTVV.